Presented here are 26 T cell receptor beta chains from one specimen sequenced in a study of Ad26.COV2.S vaccination and SARS-CoV-2 variants. The table came from immunoSEQ multiplex PCR; TCRdb's copy has only in-frame clones and leaves some out. This sample has around 300,000 clones, with almost 90% found just once. The treatment: around 19 received Ad26.COV2.S at low or high dose, single or two shots; 5 received placebo; per-sample allocation not given. Following the first vaccine or placebo injection, samples were taken on day 63. The input for sequencing was peripheral blood, taken in a trial of Ad26.COV2.S vaccine versus placebo. The source is a person aged 18-60 years who received the Ad26.COV2.S COVID-19 vaccine or a placebo.

V and J are TRBV6-2 or TRBV6-3 and TRBJ2-7; possible D gene TRBD1, 5 bases. CDR3 size: 15 residues. V shed 6 bases and J shed 3 bases, with 18 bases lying between them. Germline values: CDR1 MNHEY, CDR2 SVGEGT. The CDR3 loop is CASSPLGQGYYEQYF. DNA of the CDR3: TGTGCCAGCAGCCCCCTCGGGCAGGGCTACTACGAGCAGTACTTC.

The chain uses TRBV19 and TRBJ1-1; TRBD1 matches at 7 bases. The germline V gene has CDR1 LNHDA and CDR2 SQIVND (reference sequence). CDR3 length equals 15 residues. Losses at the gene ends were 4 bases for V and 4 bases for J; bases not matched to a gene: 9. The CDR3 DNA follows: TGTGCCAGTAGTAGGGGGGGTGACAGGGCCACTGAAGCTTTCTTT. This codes for CASSRGGDRATEAFF.

The chain recombines TRBV6-5 with TRBJ2-1; the match to TRBD1 covers 7 bases. Germline V gene sequence: CDR1 MNHEY, CDR2 SVGAGI. The CDR3 length is 15 residues. J gave up 2 bases and V 6 bases, and 7 bases lay outside the gene matches. CDR3 protein: CASSDTGDPYNEQFF. The CDR3 coding sequence is TGTGCCAGCAGCGACACAGGGGATCCCTACAATGAGCAGTTCTTC.

Here the CDR3 DNA reads TGCAGCCACCAGTCGCGGGGCACTGGTACGCAGTATTTT. Residues: CSHQSRGTGTQYF. The genes are TRBV29-1 and TRBJ2-3; D possibly corresponds to TRBD2 (6 bases). V lost 8 bases and J lost 8, with 20 bases in between. Germline V lookup: CDR1 SQVTM, CDR2 ANQGSEA. The CDR3 is 13 amino acids.

Concerning this clone itself: Additional DNA sequences in this sample encode the identical CDR3. CDR3 in DNA: TGTGCCAGCTCGCCTACGGAGACCCAGTACTTC. Protein sequence: CASSPTETQYF. J is TRBJ2-5 and V is TRBV18, with D unclear. This CDR3 contains 11 residues. Germline-derived CDR1 and CDR2 are KGHSH and LQKENI. The V gene lost 6 bases and the J gene lost 5 bases, with 7 bases spanning the gap.

V usage is TRBV5-4 and J usage is TRBJ2-1; 10 positions match TRBD2. Germline CDR1 SGHNT, CDR2 YYREEE (reference sequence). The CDR3 contains 17 residues. The trim removed 2 bases at V and 4 bases at J, leaving 9 bases unmatched. CDR3 sequence reads: CASSFRLATSGYNEQFF. As DNA, the CDR3 is TGTGCCAGCAGCTTCCGACTCGCGACTAGCGGGTACAATGAGCAGTTCTTC. The complete variable domain, with remaining parts taken from reference TRBV5-4 and TRBJ2-1, reads ETGVTQSPTHLIKTRGQQVTLRCSSQSGHNTVSWYQQALGQGPQFIFQYYREEENGRGNFPPRFSGLQFPNYSSELNVNALELDDSALYLCASSFRLATSGYNEQFFGPGTRLTVL.

There are a few counts of this clone. The genes are TRBV27 and TRBJ1-1, with TRBD1 as a possible D gene (5 bases). CDR1 and CDR2 from the germline V gene are MNHEY and SMNVEV (reference sequence). V was shortened by 6 bases and J by 1 base, with 15 bases between the two germline ends. The CDR3 covers 15 residues. The DNA of the CDR3 is TGTGCCAGCAGCCTGGGACTGGCCACGAACACTGAAGCTTTCTTT. Translation: CASSLGLATNTEAFF.

This rearrangement joins TRBV6-1 to TRBJ1-6, with D unclear. Germline V gene sequence: CDR1 MNHNS, CDR2 SASEGT. V was cut by 2 bases and J by 0 bases, with 11 bases left in between. CDR3 size: 17 residues. The CDR3, as DNA: TGTGCCAGCAGTGAAAAGGTTTCGAACTCCTATAATTCACCCCTCCACTTT. The encoded protein is CASSEKVSNSYNSPLHF.

The gene calls are TRBV29-1 and TRBJ1-2; D is unresolved. V lost 5 bases, J lost 3 bases, and 7 bases lay in between. The CDR3 length is 11 residues. CDR1 and CDR2 (germline): SQVTM, ANQGSEA. This CDR3 is CSVRADYGYTF. The CDR3, as DNA: TGCAGCGTTCGGGCAGACTATGGCTACACCTTC.

The gene calls are TRBV5-1 and TRBJ2-1; D assignment may be TRBD1 or TRBD2 (6 bases each). The germline V gene encodes CDR1 SGHRS and CDR2 YFSETQ. CDR3 length: 14 amino acids. V was pared by 9 bases and J by 7 bases, with 20 bases between. The CDR3 coding sequence is TGCGCCACCGGCGTCTGGGGGGCAATTAATGAGCAGTTCTTC. Residues: CATGVWGAINEQFF.

The V and J genes are TRBV7-9 and TRBJ2-1; weak D call: TRBD2 (6 bases). Per the germline V gene, CDR1 is SEHNR and CDR2 is FQNEAQ (reference sequence). V lost 5 bases, J lost 9 bases, and 26 bases lay in between. CDR3 size: 17 residues. The CDR3 loop is CASSPSSRGWVSGEQFF. The DNA for the CDR3 is TGTGCCAGCAGCCCCTCCTCCCGGGGGTGGGTAAGTGGTGAGCAGTTCTTC.

The genes are TRBV7-9 and TRBJ1-2; maybe TRBD1 (6 bases). V was shortened by 1 base and J by 7 bases, with 7 bases between the two germline ends. The germline V gene has CDR1 SEHNR and CDR2 FQNEAQ (reference sequence). The CDR3 contains 12 residues. The CDR3 sequence is CASSLEQGGYTF. The CDR3 bases are TGTGCCAGCAGCTTAGAACAGGGTGGCTACACCTTC.

V and J are TRBV7-2 and TRBJ1-1, with D possibly matching TRBD1 (5 bases). The CDR3 sequence is 15 residues long. Germline CDR1 and CDR2: SGHTA and FQGNSA. The ends were cut back, 5 bases at V and 0 bases at J, with 13 bases in the middle. CDR3 protein: CASSARQSMNTEAFF. The CDR3 DNA reads TGTGCCAGCAGCGCGAGACAGAGTATGAACACTGAAGCTTTCTTT.

The genes are TRBV5-6 and TRBJ1-1; possibly TRBD1 for D (6 bases). This CDR3 contains 14 residues. CDR1 is SGHDT, CDR2 YYEEEE, per germline. With 3 bases removed from V and 5 bases from J, the gap between germline ends came to 14 bases. This chain's CDR3 is CASSSPGGATEAFF. The CDR3 DNA sequence: TGTGCCAGCAGCTCCCCCGGGGGGGCTACTGAAGCTTTCTTT.

This rearrangement joins TRBV13 to TRBJ1-1; possible D gene TRBD1, 6 bases. Germline loops: CDR1 PRHDT, CDR2 FYEKMQ (reference sequence). V lost 5 bases, J lost 3 bases, and 19 bases lay in between. CDR3 length: 16 residues. This CDR3 reads CASSPQVGGADTEAFF. CDR3 nucleotides: TGTGCCAGCAGCCCTCAAGTGGGGGGCGCGGACACTGAAGCTTTCTTT.

The CDR3 loop is CASSPRPGPGETQYF. Here the CDR3 DNA reads TGTGCCAGCAGCCCGCGCCCGGGGCCAGGAGAGACCCAGTACTTC. This sequence joins TRBV7-9 and TRBJ2-5, with D perhaps matching TRBD1 or TRBD2 (5 bases each). The V gene's germline CDR1 is SEHNR and CDR2 FQNEAQ (reference sequence). The V gene lost 5 bases and the J gene lost 4 bases, with 17 bases spanning the gap. The CDR3 totals 15 residues.

The V and J genes are TRBV27 and TRBJ2-3; 11 nucleotides align to TRBD2. In germline, CDR1 is MNHEY, CDR2 SMNVEV (reference sequence). CDR3 size: 20 residues. Trimming took 5 bases from V and 3 from J; bases not matched to a gene: 19. The CDR3, as DNA: TGTGCCAGCAGTCCCCTACTAGCGGGAGTGGGGGTAGAAGGAACAGATACGCAGTATTTT. Protein product: CASSPLLAGVGVEGTDTQYF.

CDR3 protein: CASSFDSENQPQHF. The CDR3 bases are TGTGCCAGCAGCTTCGACAGCGAAAATCAGCCCCAGCATTTT. This sequence joins TRBV7-9 and TRBJ1-5, with a weak D call TRBD1 (5 bases). This CDR3 has 14 residues. V lost 3 bases and J 4 bases, leaving 10 bases between the germline ends. Germline CDR1 SEHNR, CDR2 FQNEAQ (reference sequence).

The CDR3 sequence is CASSPRTGGGYNSPLHF. Written as DNA, the CDR3 is TGTGCCAGCTCCCCTCGGACAGGTGGGGGATATAATTCACCCCTCCACTTT. The chain uses TRBV18 and TRBJ1-6; 7 positions agree with TRBD1. Germline CDR1 is KGHSH and CDR2 is LQKENI. Trimming cost V 6 bases and J 4 bases; bases outside gene matches: 12. CDR3 length: 17 amino acids. The complete variable domain, with remaining parts taken from reference TRBV18 and TRBJ1-6, reads NAGVMQNPRHLVRRRGQEARLRCSPMKGHSHVYWYRQLPEEGLKFMVYLQKENIIDESGMPKERFSAEFPKEGPSILRIQQVVRGDSAAYFCASSPRTGGGYNSPLHFGNGTRLTVT.

J is TRBJ1-4 and V is TRBV7-9, with D perhaps matching TRBD1 (5 bases). The CDR3 covers 14 residues. The germline V gene encodes CDR1 SEHNR and CDR2 FQNEAQ (reference sequence). With 4 bases removed from V and 8 bases from J, the gap between germline ends came to 14 bases. The CDR3 nucleotides are TGTGCCAGCAGCTCAGGGAACGGCAACGAAAAACTGTTTTTT. Translation gives CASSSGNGNEKLFF.

The V and J genes are TRBV7-2 and TRBJ2-7, with 11 nucleotides matching TRBD2. The CDR3 is 15 residues long. Germline CDR1 SGHTA, CDR2 FQGNSA. V gave up 5 bases and J gave up 2 bases; unmatched junction bases: 5. The chain's CDR3 is CASSEVAGGAYEQYV. CDR3 in DNA: TGTGCCAGCAGCGAAGTAGCGGGAGGGGCCTACGAGCAGTACGTC.

The chain has TRBV5-6 and TRBJ2-3; D possibly corresponds to TRBD2 (7 bases). CDR1 and CDR2 from the germline V gene are SGHDT and YYEEEE. The CDR3 runs to 14 residues. V lost 5 bases and J 3 bases, leaving 13 bases between the germline ends. The CDR3, as DNA: TGTGCCAGCAGACGTAGGGGGGGAACAGATACGCAGTATTTT. Translation: CASRRRGGTDTQYF. Full variable domain (remainder filled in from reference TRBV5-6 and TRBJ2-3): DAGVTQSPTHLIKTRGQQVTLRCSPKSGHDTVSWYQQALGQGPQFIFQYYEEEERQRGNFPDRFSGHQFPNYSSELNVNALLLGDSALYLCASRRRGGTDTQYFGPGTRLTVL.

This clone was seen only once. The rearrangement links TRBV5-1 to TRBJ2-3, with 12 bases that match TRBD2. The trim removed 1 base at V and 7 bases at J, leaving 7 bases unmatched. The germline V gene encodes CDR1 SGHRS and CDR2 YFSETQ. The CDR3 contains 16 residues. This chain's CDR3 is CASSLSSGLAGNTQYF. The CDR3 region has the DNA TGCGCCAGCAGCTTGAGTTCGGGACTAGCGGGTAATACGCAGTATTTT.

The V gene is TRBV11-1, the J gene TRBJ2-2, with D tentatively TRBD1 (6 bases). This CDR3 has 16 residues. CDR1 SGHAT and CDR2 FQDESV come from the germline V gene (reference sequence). V lost 8 bases and J lost 0, with 16 bases in between. Here the CDR3 reads CASVGTGTSNTGELFF. CDR3 in DNA: TGTGCCAGCGTCGGGACCGGGACATCGAACACCGGGGAGCTGTTTTTT. The full variable domain, its missing parts supplied by reference TRBV11-1 and TRBJ2-2, is EAEVAQSPRYKITEKSQAVAFWCDPISGHATLYWYRQILGQGPELLVQFQDESVVDDSQLPKDRFSAERLKGVDSTLKIQPAELGDSAMYLCASVGTGTSNTGELFFGEGSRLTVL.

The sample holds a few counts of this clone. The chain joins TRBV11-2 to TRBJ1-5, with 7 nucleotides matching TRBD1. Losses at the gene ends were 4 bases for V and 11 bases for J; bases not matched to a gene: 5. The CDR3 runs to 12 residues. The V gene's germline CDR1 is SGHAT and CDR2 FQNNGV. The CDR3 spells CASSSGGQAQHF. The CDR3 DNA follows: TGTGCCAGCAGCTCAGGGGGGCAGGCCCAGCATTTT. The full variable domain, its missing parts supplied by reference TRBV11-2 and TRBJ1-5, is EAGVAQSPRYKIIEKRQSVAFWCNPISGHATLYWYQQILGQGPKLLIQFQNNGVVDDSQLPKDRFSAERLKGVDSTLKIQPAKLEDSAVYLCASSSGGQAQHFGDGTRLSIL.

The chain links TRBV12-3 or TRBV12-4 to TRBJ1-2; 7 bases match TRBD1. V was clipped by 5 bases and J by 4 bases; unmatched bases: 4. The CDR3 spans 13 residues. As DNA, the CDR3 is TGTGCCAGCAGTAGACAGGGATTCTATGGCTACACCTTC. It encodes CASSRQGFYGYTF.